The present T cell receptor (beta chain) was sequenced within a study of cytomegalovirus exposure and HLA in healthy donors. Study results and limitations: Presence/absence results assume similar sequencing depth per donor, which may not hold.

Both 60 Vbeta primers and 13 Jbeta primers went into the PCR. The method was immunoSEQ multiplex PCR; TCRdb's version includes in-frame clones alone and lacks a portion of them. The data hold 100,000 to 150,000 clones, with roughly 77% observed a single time. With respect to this clone: What it binds is not known.

CDR1 is SNHLY and CDR2 is FYNNEI in the germline V gene. V was trimmed by 6 bases and J by 7 bases, leaving 10 bases between them. The CDR3 covers 11 residues. Healthy individuals who donated bone marrow served as the donors. This chain links TRBV2 with TRBJ2-7, with D hard to call. The receptor comes from a middle-aged woman in good health and CMV-seropositive. The sample was PBMCs. The CDR3 reads CASSQSREQYF. CDR3 in DNA: TGTGCCAGCAGCCAATCGAGGGAGCAGTACTTC.